This record concerns one TCR beta chain sequence. The antigen remains unidentified. This sample is drawn from a study of T cell responses to AZD1222 COVID-19 vaccine. Study details: Pooled together were second doses at about 4 or about 12 weeks. Overall study results and limits: Within unmutated variant regions lay the reported targets of nearly half of spike-specific TCRs. At study baseline, merely more than 5 AZD1222 recipients were seropositive. Clonal diversity was possibly underestimated; the donors were predominantly white British and more often female.

The table came from immunoSEQ multiplex PCR; TCRdb's copy has only in-frame clones and leaves some out. The table records about 170,000 clones, roughly 92% of them present only once. V gave up 1 base and J gave up 5 bases, with 14 bases separating them. Germline V gives CDR1 SGHNT, CDR2 YYREEE (reference sequence). CDR3 length equals 15 residues. The material sequenced was peripheral blood, taken on day 0 of AZD1222 vaccination. The source of this sequence is an adult in good health. V is TRBV5-4 and J is TRBJ2-3; a possible D gene is TRBD2 (5 bases). CDR3 DNA sequence: TGTGCCAGCAGCTTGAGCCTAGCTTCGGGAGATACGCAGTATTTT. This gives the protein CASSLSLASGDTQYF.